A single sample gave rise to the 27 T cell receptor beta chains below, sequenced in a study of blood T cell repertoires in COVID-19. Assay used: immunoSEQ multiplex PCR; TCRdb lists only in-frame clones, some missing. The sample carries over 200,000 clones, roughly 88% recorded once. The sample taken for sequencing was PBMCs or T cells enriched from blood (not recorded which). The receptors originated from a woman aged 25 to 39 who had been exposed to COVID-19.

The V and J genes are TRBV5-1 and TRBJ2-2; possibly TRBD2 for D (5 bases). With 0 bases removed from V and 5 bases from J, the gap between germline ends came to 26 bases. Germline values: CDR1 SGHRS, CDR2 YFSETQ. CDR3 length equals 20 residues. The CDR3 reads CASSLADSRELWVRTGELFF. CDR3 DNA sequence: TGCGCCAGCAGCTTGGCCGACTCGAGGGAGCTGTGGGTGAGAACCGGGGAGCTGTTTTTT.

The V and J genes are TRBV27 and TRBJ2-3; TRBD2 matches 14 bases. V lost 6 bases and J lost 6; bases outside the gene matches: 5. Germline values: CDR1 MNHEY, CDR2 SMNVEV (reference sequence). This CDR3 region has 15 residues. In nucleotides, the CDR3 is TGTGCCAGCAGCCAGGGGACTAGCGGGGGCGATACGCAGTATTTT. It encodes CASSQGTSGGDTQYF.

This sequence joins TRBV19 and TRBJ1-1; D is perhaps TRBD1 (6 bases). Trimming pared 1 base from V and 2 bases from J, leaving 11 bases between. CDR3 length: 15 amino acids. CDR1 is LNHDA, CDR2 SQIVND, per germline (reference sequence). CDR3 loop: CASSIGRGINTEAFF. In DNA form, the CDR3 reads TGTGCCAGTAGTATAGGCAGGGGCATCAACACTGAAGCTTTCTTT.

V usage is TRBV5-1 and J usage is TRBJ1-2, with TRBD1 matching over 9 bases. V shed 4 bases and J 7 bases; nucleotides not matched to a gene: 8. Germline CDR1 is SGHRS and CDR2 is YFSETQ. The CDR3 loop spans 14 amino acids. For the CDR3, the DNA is TGCGCCAGCAGCCCGAACAGGGGGCAGGGTGGCTACACCTTC. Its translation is CASSPNRGQGGYTF.

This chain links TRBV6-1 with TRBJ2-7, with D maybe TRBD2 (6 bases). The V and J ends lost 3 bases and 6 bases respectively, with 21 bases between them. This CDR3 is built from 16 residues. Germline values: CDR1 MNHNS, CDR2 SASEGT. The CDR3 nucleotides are TGTGCCAGCAGTGATCCGCCTTCAGGTCGGGGGTCCGAGCAGTACTTC. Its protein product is CASSDPPSGRGSEQYF.

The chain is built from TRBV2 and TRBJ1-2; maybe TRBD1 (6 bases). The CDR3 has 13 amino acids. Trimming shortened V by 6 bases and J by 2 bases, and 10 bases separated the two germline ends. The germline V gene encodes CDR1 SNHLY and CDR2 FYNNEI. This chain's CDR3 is CASRPTGNYGYTF. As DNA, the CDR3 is TGTGCCAGCAGGCCAACAGGGAACTATGGCTACACCTTC.

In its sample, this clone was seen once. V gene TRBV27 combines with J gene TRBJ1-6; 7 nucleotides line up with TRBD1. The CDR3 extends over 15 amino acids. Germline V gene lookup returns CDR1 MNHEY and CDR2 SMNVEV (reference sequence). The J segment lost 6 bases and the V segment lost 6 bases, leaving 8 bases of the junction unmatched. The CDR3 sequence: CASRPQQGSNSPLHF. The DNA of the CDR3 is TGTGCCAGCAGACCACAACAGGGGTCTAATTCACCCCTCCACTTT.

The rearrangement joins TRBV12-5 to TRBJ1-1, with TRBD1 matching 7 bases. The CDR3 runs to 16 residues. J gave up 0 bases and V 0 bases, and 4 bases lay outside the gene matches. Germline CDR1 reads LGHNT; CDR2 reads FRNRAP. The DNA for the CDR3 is TGTGCTAGTGGTTTGGTCCCGGGACAGATGAACACTGAAGCTTTCTTT. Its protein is CASGLVPGQMNTEAFF.

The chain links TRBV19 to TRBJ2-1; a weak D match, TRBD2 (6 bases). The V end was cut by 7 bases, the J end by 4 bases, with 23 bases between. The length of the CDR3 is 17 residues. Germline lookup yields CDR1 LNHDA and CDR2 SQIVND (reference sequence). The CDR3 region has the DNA TGTGCCAGTAATAACCCACGGGGACTCAACCTGTACAATGAGCAGTTCTTC. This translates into CASNNPRGLNLYNEQFF.

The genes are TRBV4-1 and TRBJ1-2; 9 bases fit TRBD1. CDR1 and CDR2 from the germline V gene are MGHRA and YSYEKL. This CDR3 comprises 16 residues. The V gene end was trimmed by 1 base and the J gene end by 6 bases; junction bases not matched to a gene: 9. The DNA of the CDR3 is TGCGCCAGCAGCCAAGGCTCGTTCCGGGACAGGGATGGCTACACCTTC. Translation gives CASSQGSFRDRDGYTF.

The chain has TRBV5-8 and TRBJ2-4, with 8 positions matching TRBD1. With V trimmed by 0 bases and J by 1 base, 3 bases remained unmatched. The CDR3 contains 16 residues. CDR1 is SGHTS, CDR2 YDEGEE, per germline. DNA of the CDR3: TGTGCCAGCAGCTTGGTACAGGGGGTTGCCAAAAACATTCAGTACTTC. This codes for CASSLVQGVAKNIQYF.

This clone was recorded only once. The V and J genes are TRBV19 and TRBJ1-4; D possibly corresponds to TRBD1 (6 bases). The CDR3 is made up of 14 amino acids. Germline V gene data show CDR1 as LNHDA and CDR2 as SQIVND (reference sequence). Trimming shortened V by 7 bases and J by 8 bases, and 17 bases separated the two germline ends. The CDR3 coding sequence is TGTGCCAGTATGAGGGGGTCTTTCGTCGAAAAACTGTTTTTT. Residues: CASMRGSFVEKLFF.

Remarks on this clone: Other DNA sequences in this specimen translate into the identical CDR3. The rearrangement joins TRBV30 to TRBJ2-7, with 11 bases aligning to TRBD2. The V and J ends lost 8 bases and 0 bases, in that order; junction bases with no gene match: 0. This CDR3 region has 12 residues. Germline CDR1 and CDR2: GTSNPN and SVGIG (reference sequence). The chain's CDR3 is CAGTSGSYEQYF. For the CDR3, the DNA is TGTGCCGGGACTAGCGGCTCCTACGAGCAGTACTTC.

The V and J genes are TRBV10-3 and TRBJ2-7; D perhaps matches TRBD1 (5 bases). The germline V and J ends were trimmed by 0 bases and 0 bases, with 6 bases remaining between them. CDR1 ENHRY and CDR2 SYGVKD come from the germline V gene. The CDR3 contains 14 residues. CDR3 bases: TGTGCCATCAGTGAGTCAGGGGACTCCTACGAGCAGTACTTC. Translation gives CAISESGDSYEQYF.

CDR3 nucleotide sequence: TGTGCCTGGAGTGTACTATGGGTAAACACCATATATTTT. Its protein is CAWSVLWVNTIYF. The chain is built from TRBV30 and TRBJ1-3; D gene unclear. Trimming took 0 bases from V and 6 from J, leaving 9 bases between them. Germline CDR1 is GTSNPN and CDR2 is SVGIG (reference sequence). The CDR3 loop spans 13 amino acids.

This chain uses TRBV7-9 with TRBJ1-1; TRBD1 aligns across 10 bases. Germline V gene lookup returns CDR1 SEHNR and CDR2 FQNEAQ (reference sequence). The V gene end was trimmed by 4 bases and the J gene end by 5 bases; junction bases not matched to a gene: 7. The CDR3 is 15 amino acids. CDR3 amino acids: CASSYRDRGLTEAFF. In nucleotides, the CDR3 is TGTGCCAGCAGCTATAGAGACAGGGGGCTGACTGAAGCTTTCTTT.

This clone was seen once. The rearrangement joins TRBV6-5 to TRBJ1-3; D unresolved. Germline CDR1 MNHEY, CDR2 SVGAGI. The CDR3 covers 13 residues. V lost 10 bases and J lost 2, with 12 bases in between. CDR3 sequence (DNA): TGTGCCACGGGGAATTCCCCTGGAAACACCATATATTTT. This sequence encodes CATGNSPGNTIYF.

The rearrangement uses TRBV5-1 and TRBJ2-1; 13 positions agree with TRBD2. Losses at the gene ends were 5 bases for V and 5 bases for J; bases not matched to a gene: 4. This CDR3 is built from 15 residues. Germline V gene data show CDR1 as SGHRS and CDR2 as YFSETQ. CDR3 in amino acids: CASRRTSGSHNEQFF. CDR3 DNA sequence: TGCGCCAGCAGGAGGACTAGCGGGAGCCACAATGAGCAGTTCTTC.

Written as DNA, the CDR3 is TGTGCCAGCTCACCAGGGCAGTTTCAAGAGACCCAGTACTTC. It yields the protein CASSPGQFQETQYF. The chain employs TRBV18 and TRBJ2-5; no clear D. The CDR3 has 14 residues. Germline CDR1 KGHSH, CDR2 LQKENI. Trimming removed 2 bases from V and 2 bases from J, with 9 bases in between.

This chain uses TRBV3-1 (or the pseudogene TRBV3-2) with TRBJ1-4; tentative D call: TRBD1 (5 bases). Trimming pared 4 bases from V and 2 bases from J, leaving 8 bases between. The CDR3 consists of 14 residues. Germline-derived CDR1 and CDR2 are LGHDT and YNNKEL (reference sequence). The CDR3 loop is CASSPGRTNEKLFF. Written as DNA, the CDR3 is TGTGCCAGCAGCCCAGGGAGGACTAATGAAAAACTGTTTTTT.

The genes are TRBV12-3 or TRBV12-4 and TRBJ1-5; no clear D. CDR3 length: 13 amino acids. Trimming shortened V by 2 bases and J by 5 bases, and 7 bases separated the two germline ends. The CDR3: CASSLWADQPQHF. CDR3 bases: TGTGCCAGCAGTTTATGGGCAGATCAGCCCCAGCATTTT.

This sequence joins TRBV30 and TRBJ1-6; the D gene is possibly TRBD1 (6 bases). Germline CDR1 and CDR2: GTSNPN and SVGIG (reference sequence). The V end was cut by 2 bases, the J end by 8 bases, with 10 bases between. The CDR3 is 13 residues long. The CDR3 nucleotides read TGTGCCTGGAGTTTACAGGGCGATTCACCCCTCCACTTT. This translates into CAWSLQGDSPLHF.

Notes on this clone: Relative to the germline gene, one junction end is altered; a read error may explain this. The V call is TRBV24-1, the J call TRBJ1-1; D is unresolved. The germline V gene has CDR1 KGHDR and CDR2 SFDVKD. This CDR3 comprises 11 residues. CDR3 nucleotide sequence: TGTGCCCCCAGCTCTAGGACTGAAGCTTTCTTT. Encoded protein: CAPSSRTEAFF.

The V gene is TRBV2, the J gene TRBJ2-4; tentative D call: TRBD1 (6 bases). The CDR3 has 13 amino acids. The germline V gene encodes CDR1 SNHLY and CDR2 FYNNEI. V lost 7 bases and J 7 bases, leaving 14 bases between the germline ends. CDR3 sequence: CASTGGQRNIQYF. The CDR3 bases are TGTGCCAGCACTGGGGGACAAAGGAACATTCAGTACTTC.

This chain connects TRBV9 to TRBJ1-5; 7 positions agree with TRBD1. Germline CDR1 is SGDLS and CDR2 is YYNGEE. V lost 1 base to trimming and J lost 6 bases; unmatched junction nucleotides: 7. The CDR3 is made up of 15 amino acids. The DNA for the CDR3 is TGTGCCAGCAGCGTATCAGGGGGTTTAGGTCAGCCCCAGCATTTT. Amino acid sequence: CASSVSGGLGQPQHF. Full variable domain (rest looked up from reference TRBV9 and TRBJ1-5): DSGVTQTPKHLITATGQRVTLRCSPRSGDLSVYWYQQSLDQGLQFLIQYYNGEERAKGNILERFSAQQFPDLHSELNLSSLELGDSALYFCASSVSGGLGQPQHFGDGTRLSIL.

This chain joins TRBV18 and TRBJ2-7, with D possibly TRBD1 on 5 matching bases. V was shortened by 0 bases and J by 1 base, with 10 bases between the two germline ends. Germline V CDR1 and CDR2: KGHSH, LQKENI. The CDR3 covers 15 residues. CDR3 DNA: TGTGCCAGCTCACCACCGGGTTCAGGGTCCTACGAGCAGTACTTC. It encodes CASSPPGSGSYEQYF.

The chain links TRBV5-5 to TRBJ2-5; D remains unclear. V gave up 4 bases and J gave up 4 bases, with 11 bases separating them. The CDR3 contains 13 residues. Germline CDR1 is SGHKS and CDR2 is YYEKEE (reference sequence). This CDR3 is CASSVPSGETQYF. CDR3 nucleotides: TGTGCCAGCAGCGTCCCGTCGGGAGAGACCCAGTACTTC. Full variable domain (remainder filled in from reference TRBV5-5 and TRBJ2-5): DAGVTQSPTHLIKTRGQQVTLRCSPISGHKSVSWYQQVLGQGPQFIFQYYEKEERGRGNFPDRFSARQFPNYSSELNVNALLLGDSALYLCASSVPSGETQYFGPGTRLLVL.